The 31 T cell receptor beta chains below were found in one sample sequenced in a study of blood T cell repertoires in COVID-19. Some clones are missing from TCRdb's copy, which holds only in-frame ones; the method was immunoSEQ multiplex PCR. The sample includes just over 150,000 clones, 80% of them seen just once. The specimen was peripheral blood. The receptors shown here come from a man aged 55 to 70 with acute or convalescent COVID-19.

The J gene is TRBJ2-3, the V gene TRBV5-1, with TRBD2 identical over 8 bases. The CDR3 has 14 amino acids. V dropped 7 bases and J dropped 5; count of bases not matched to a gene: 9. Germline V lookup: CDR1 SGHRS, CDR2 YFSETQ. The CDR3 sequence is CASGTGGAIDTQYF. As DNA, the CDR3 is TGCGCCAGCGGTACCGGGGGGGCCATAGATACGCAGTATTTT.

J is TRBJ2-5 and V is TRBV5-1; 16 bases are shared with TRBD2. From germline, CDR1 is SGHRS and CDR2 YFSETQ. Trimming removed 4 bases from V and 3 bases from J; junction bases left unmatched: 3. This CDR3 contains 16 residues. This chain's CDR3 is CASSGGLAGGEETQYF. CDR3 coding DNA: TGCGCCAGCAGCGGGGGACTAGCGGGAGGGGAAGAGACCCAGTACTTC.

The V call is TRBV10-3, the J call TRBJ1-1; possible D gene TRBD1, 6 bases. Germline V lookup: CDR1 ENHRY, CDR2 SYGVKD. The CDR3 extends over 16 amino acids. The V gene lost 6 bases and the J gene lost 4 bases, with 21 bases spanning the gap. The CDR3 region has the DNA TGTGCCATCAGCGACATAGTACAGGGTGCTGGCACTGAAGCTTTCTTT. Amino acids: CAISDIVQGAGTEAFF.

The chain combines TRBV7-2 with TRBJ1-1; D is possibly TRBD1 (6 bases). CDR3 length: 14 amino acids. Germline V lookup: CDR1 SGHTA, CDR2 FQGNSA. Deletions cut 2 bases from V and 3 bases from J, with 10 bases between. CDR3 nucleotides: TGTGCCAGCAGCTTACAGGCAGGGGACACTGAAGCTTTCTTT. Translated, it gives CASSLQAGDTEAFF.

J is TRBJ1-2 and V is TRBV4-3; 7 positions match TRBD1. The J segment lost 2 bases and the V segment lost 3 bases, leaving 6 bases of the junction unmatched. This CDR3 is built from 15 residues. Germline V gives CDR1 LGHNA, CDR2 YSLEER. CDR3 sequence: CASSHTTGMNYGYTF. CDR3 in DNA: TGCGCCAGCAGCCACACGACAGGGATGAACTATGGCTACACCTTC.

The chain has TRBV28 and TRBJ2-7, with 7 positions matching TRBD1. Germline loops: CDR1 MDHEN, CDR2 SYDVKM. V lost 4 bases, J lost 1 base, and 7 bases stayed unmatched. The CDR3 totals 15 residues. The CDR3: CASSSSGTVSYEQYF. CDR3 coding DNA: TGTGCCAGCAGTTCATCCGGGACAGTATCCTACGAGCAGTACTTC.

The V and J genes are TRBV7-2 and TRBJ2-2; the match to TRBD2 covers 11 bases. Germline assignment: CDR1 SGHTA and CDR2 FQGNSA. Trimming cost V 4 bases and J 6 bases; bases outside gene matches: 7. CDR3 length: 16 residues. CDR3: CASSSLLLAGAGELFF. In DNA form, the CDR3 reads TGTGCCAGCAGCTCCCTCCTACTAGCGGGGGCCGGGGAGCTGTTTTTT.

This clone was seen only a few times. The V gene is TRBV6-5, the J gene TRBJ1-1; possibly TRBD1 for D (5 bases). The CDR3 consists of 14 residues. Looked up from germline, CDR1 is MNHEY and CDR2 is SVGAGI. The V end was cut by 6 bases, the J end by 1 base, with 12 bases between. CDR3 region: CASSSQGRNTEAFF. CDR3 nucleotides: TGTGCCAGCAGCTCCCAGGGTAGGAACACTGAAGCTTTCTTT.

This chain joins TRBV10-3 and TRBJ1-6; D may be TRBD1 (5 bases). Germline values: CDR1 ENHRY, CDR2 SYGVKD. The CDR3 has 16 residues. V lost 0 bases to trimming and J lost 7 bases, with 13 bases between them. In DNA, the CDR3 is TGTGCCATCAGTGAGTCAGGGGCTAACAGGAATTCACCCCTCCACTTT. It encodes CAISESGANRNSPLHF.

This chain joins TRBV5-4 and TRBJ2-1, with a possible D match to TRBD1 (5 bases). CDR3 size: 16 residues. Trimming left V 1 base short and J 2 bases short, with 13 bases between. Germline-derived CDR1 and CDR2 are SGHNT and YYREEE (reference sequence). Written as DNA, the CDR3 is TGTGCCAGCAGCTTGAAAGGGGCCGACCCCTACAATGAGCAGTTCTTC. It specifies CASSLKGADPYNEQFF.

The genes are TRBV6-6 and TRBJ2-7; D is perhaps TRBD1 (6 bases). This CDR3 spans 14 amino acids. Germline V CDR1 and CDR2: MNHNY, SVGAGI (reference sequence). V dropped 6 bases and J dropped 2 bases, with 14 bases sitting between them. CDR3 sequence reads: CASRVPGDPYEQYF. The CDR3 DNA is TGTGCCAGCAGGGTCCCAGGGGACCCCTACGAGCAGTACTTC.

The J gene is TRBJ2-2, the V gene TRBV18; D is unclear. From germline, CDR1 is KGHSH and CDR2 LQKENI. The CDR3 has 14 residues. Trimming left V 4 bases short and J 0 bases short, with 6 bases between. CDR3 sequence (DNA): TGTGCCAGCTCACTACACGCGAACACCGGGGAGCTGTTTTTT. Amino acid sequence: CASSLHANTGELFF.

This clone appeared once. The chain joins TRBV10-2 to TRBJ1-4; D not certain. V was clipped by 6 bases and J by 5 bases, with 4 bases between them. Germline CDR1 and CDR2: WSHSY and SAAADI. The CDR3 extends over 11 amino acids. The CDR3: CASSGNEKLFF. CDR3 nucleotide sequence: TGCGCCAGCAGCGGGAATGAAAAACTGTTTTTT.

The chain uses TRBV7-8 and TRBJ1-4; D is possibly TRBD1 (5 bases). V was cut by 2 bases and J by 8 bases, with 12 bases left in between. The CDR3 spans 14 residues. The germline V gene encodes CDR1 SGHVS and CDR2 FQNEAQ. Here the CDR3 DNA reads TGTGCCAGCAGCTTACCGGGGGGTGGGGAAAAACTGTTTTTT. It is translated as CASSLPGGGEKLFF.

The CDR3 region is CASSQSKCRAPYNEQFF. CDR3 nucleotides: TGCGCCAGCAGTCAATCGAAGTGCAGGGCTCCCTACAATGAGCAGTTCTTC. The rearrangement uses TRBV23-1 and TRBJ2-1; tentatively, D is TRBD1 (5 bases). TRBV23-1 is labeled an ORF, and its function is uncertain. Trimming removed 0 bases at V and 2 bases at J, with 14 bases between. This CDR3 is 17 amino acids long.

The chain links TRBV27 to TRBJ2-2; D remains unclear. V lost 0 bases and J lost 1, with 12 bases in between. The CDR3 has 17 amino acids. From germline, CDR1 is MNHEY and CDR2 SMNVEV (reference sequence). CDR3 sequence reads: CASSLSRGIRNTGELFF. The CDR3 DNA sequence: TGTGCCAGCAGTTTATCAAGAGGAATTAGGAACACCGGGGAGCTGTTTTTT.

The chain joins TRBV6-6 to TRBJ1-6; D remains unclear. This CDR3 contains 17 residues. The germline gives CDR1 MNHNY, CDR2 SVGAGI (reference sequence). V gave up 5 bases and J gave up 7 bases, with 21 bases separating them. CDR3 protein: CASSRSGSKTENSPLHF. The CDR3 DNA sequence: TGTGCCAGCAGTCGCTCCGGAAGTAAGACGGAGAATTCACCCCTCCACTTT.

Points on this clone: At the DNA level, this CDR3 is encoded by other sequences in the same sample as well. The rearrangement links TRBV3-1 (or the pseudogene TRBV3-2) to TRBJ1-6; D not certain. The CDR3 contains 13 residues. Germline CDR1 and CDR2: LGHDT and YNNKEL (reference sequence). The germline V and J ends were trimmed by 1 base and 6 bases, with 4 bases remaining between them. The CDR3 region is CASSQGLNSPLHF. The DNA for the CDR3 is TGTGCCAGCAGCCAAGGGCTTAATTCACCCCTCCACTTT.

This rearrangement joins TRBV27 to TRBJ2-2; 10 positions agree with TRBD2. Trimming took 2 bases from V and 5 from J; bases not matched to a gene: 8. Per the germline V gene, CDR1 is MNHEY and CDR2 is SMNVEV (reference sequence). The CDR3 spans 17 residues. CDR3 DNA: TGTGCCAGCAGTTTAGAGGCTAGCGGGAGTTGGACCGGGGAGCTGTTTTTT. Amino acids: CASSLEASGSWTGELFF.

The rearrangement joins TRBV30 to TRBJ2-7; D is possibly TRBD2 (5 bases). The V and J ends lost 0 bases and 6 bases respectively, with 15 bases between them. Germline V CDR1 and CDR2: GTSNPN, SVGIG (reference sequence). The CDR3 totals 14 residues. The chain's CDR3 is CAWSVPIRRTEQYF. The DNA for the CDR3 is TGTGCCTGGAGTGTACCCATTCGGAGGACCGAGCAGTACTTC. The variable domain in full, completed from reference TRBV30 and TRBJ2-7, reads SQTIHQWPATLVQPVGSPLSLECTVEGTSNPNLYWYRQAAGRGLQLLFYSVGIGQISSEVPQNLSASRPQDRQFILSSKKLLLSDSGFYLCAWSVPIRRTEQYFGPGTRLTVT.

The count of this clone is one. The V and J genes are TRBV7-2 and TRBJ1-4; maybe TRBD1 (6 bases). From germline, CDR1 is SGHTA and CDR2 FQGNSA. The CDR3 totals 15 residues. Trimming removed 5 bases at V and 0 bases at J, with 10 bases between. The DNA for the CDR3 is TGTGCCAGCAGCAGGCGGACAGCAACTAATGAAAAACTGTTTTTT. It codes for CASSRRTATNEKLFF. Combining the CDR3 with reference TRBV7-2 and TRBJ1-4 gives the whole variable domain GAGVSQSPSNKVTEKGKDVELRCDPISGHTALYWYRQSLGQGLEFLIYFQGNSAPDKSGLPSDRFSAERTGGSVSTLTIQRTQQEDSAVYLCASSRRTATNEKLFFGSGTQLSVL.

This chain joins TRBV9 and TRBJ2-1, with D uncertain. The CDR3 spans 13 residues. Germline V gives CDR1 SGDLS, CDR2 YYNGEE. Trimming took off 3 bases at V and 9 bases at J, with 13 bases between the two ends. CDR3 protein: CASSDSNPGEQFF. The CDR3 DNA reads TGTGCCAGCAGCGACTCCAATCCGGGTGAGCAGTTCTTC.

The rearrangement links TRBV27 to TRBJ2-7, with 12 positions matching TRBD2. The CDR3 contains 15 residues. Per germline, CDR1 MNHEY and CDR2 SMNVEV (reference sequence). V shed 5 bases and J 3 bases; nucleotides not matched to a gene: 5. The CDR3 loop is CASSGRTSGIYEQYF. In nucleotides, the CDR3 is TGTGCCAGCAGTGGGCGGACTAGCGGGATCTACGAGCAGTACTTC.

The CDR3 sequence: CASSLDSGQGYTF. DNA for the CDR3: TGTGCCAGCAGTTTAGACTCGGGTCAGGGCTACACCTTC. This chain uses TRBV12-3 or TRBV12-4 with TRBJ1-2; no firm D call. Trimming removed 1 base at V and 8 bases at J, with 11 bases between. This CDR3 contains 13 residues.

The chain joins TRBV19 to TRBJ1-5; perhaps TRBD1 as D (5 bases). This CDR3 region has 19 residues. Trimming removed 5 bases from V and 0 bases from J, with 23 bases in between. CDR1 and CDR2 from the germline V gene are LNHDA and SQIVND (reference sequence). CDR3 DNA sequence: TGTGCCAGTAGTGAGGGACTTCGACCCGGACGGCATAGCAATCAGCCCCAGCATTTT. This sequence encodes CASSEGLRPGRHSNQPQHF. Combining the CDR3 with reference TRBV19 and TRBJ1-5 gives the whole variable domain DGGITQSPKYLFRKEGQNVTLSCEQNLNHDAMYWYRQDPGQGLRLIYYSQIVNDFQKGDIAEGYSVSREKKESFPLTVTSAQKNPTAFYLCASSEGLRPGRHSNQPQHFGDGTRLSIL.

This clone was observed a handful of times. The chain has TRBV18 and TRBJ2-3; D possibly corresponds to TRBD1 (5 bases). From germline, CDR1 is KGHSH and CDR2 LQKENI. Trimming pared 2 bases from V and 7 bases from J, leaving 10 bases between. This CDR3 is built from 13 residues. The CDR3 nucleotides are TGTGCCAGCTCACCAGGGGCGTCGAATACGCAGTATTTT. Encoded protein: CASSPGASNTQYF.

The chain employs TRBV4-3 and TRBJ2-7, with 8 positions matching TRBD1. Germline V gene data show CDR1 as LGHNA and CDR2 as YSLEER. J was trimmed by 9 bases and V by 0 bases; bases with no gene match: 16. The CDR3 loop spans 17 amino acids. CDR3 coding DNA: TGCGCCAGCAGCCAAGATTCTTCGGACAGGGTGCTATTAGGGCAGTACTTC. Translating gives CASSQDSSDRVLLGQYF.

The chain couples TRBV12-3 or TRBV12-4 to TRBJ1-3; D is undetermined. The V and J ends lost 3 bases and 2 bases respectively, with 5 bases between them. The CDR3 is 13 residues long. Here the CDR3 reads CASSFLPGNTIYF. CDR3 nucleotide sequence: TGTGCCAGCAGTTTCCTCCCTGGAAACACCATATATTTT.

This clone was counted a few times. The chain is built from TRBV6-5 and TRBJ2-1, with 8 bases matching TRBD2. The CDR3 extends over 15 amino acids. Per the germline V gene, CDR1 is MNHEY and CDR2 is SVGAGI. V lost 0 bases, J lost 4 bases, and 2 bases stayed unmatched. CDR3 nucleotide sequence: TGTGCCAGCAGTTACTCAGAGCGGGGGTACAATGAGCAGTTCTTC. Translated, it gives CASSYSERGYNEQFF.

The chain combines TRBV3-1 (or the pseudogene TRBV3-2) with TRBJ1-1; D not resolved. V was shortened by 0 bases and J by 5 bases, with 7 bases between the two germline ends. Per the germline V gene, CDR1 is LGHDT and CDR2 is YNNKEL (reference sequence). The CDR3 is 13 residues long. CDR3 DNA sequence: TGTGCCAGCAGCCAAGATGAGCGGACTGAAGCTTTCTTT. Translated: CASSQDERTEAFF.

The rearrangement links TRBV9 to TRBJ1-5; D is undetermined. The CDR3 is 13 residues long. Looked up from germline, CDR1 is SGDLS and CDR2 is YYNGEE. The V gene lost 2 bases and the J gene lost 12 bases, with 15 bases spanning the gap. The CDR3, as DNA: TGTGCCAGCAGCGTTACCCAGTCTAGCCACCAGCATTTT. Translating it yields CASSVTQSSHQHF. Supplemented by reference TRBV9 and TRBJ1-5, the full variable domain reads DSGVTQTPKHLITATGQRVTLRCSPRSGDLSVYWYQQSLDQGLQFLIQYYNGEERAKGNILERFSAQQFPDLHSELNLSSLELGDSALYFCASSVTQSSHQHFGDGTRLSIL.